These 17 T cell receptor beta chains came from one sample sequenced in a study of blood T cell repertoires in COVID-19. Only in-frame clones appear in the TCRdb table, and some are missing; sequencing was by immunoSEQ multiplex PCR. The sample shows around 120,000 clones, 90% of them seen only once. The sample taken for sequencing was peripheral blood. Receptors were obtained from a human donor with active COVID-19. The donor label of this sample is uncertain.

The J gene is TRBJ2-1, the V gene TRBV6-2 or TRBV6-3; no definite D call. Trimming took off 6 bases at V and 7 bases at J, with 16 bases between the two ends. The germline gives CDR1 MNHEY, CDR2 SVGEGT. CDR3 length: 14 amino acids. The CDR3 coding sequence is TGTGCCAGCAGCTCCCCTAGGTTCCGGAATGAGCAGTTCTTC. Protein product: CASSSPRFRNEQFF.

V is TRBV5-5 and J is TRBJ1-5; no reliable D call. The ends were cut back, 0 bases at V and 7 bases at J, with 8 bases in the middle. This CDR3 contains 13 residues. CDR1 and CDR2 from the germline V gene are SGHKS and YYEKEE (reference sequence). The CDR3: CASSLDLRQPQHF. The CDR3 region has the DNA TGTGCCAGCAGCTTGGACTTAAGACAGCCCCAGCATTTT.

V gene TRBV6-5 combines with J gene TRBJ1-1; D gene ambiguous. CDR1 is MNHEY, CDR2 SVGAGI, per germline. Trimming stripped 8 bases from V and 1 base from J, with 5 bases between. CDR3 size: 11 residues. CDR3 DNA: TGTGCCAGCTCGGGGAACACTGAAGCTTTCTTT. Translating gives CASSGNTEAFF.

The chain recombines TRBV28 with TRBJ1-3; 7 bases line up with TRBD1. The CDR3 consists of 15 residues. V shed 3 bases, J shed 0 bases, and the junction held 2 bases outside the gene matches. Germline CDR1 and CDR2: MDHEN and SYDVKM. The CDR3 bases are TGTGCCAGCAGTTTGGGGACAGTCTCTGGAAACACCATATATTTT. Translating it yields CASSLGTVSGNTIYF.

The chain joins TRBV15 to TRBJ1-4; D perhaps matches TRBD1 (6 bases). The V gene lost 1 base and the J gene lost 8 bases, with 14 bases spanning the gap. Germline values: CDR1 LNHNV, CDR2 YYDKDF (reference sequence). This CDR3 region has 15 residues. DNA for the CDR3: TGTGCCACCAGCAGAGTCATTAGGGGGGGAGAAAAACTGTTTTTT. This gives the protein CATSRVIRGGEKLFF.

V and J are TRBV6-5 and TRBJ2-2; TRBD1 agrees at 11 bases. Germline CDR1 is MNHEY and CDR2 is SVGAGI. This CDR3 is built from 15 residues. J was trimmed by 5 bases and V by 6 bases; bases with no gene match: 5. The CDR3 DNA sequence: TGTGCCAGCAGGCAGGACAGGGGGCGAACCGGGGAGCTGTTTTTT. Amino acids: CASRQDRGRTGELFF.

This rearrangement joins TRBV5-1 to TRBJ2-5, with 10 bases matching TRBD1. Germline V gene sequence: CDR1 SGHRS, CDR2 YFSETQ. Trimming took 4 bases from V and 4 from J; bases not matched to a gene: 10. The CDR3 consists of 16 residues. The CDR3 loop is CASSAGGTGAGETQYF. For the CDR3, the DNA is TGCGCCAGCAGCGCAGGAGGGACAGGGGCGGGAGAGACCCAGTACTTC. The whole variable domain, remainder taken from reference TRBV5-1 and TRBJ2-5, is KAGVTQTPRYLIKTRGQQVTLSCSPISGHRSVSWYQQTPGQGLQFLFEYFSETQRNKGNFPGRFSGRQFSNSRSEMNVSTLELGDSALYLCASSAGGTGAGETQYFGPGTRLLVL.

V usage is TRBV4-1 and J usage is TRBJ2-1; D might be TRBD2 (6 bases). CDR1 is MGHRA, CDR2 YSYEKL, per germline. V was pared by 0 bases and J by 8 bases, with 14 bases between. This CDR3 is 15 amino acids long. The CDR3 reads CASSQDRSGGYEQFF. The DNA of the CDR3 is TGCGCCAGCAGCCAAGATCGATCTGGGGGGTATGAGCAGTTCTTC.

This sequence joins TRBV13 and TRBJ1-1; D not certain. V lost 5 bases and J 0 bases, leaving 10 bases between the germline ends. Looked up from germline, CDR1 is PRHDT and CDR2 is FYEKMQ (reference sequence). The CDR3 length is 14 residues. The CDR3 is CASSPYRLNTEAFF. CDR3 bases: TGTGCCAGCAGCCCATACAGATTGAACACTGAAGCTTTCTTT.

In its sample, this clone was seen once. The chain recombines TRBV5-1 with TRBJ2-3, with 7 bases fitting TRBD1. Trimming cost V 6 bases and J 2 bases; bases outside gene matches: 12. CDR1 and CDR2 (germline): SGHRS, YFSETQ. This CDR3 is built from 16 residues. The chain's CDR3 is CASIWGGTEFTDTQYF. CDR3 sequence (DNA): TGCGCCAGCATCTGGGGTGGGACAGAATTCACAGATACGCAGTATTTT.

This chain connects TRBV15 to TRBJ2-2; 7 bases match TRBD1. CDR1 and CDR2 (germline): LNHNV, YYDKDF (reference sequence). V lost 2 bases, J lost 1 base, and 10 bases stayed unmatched. The CDR3 has 18 amino acids. CDR3 DNA: TGTGCCACCAGCAGATCCAAACAGGGGCTCCTGAACACCGGGGAGCTGTTTTTT. As protein: CATSRSKQGLLNTGELFF.

To note about this clone: Other nucleotide sequences from this sample produce the same CDR3. The chain employs TRBV6-5 and TRBJ2-3; 11 bases match TRBD2. Germline CDR1 is MNHEY and CDR2 is SVGAGI. The CDR3 has 15 amino acids. After removal of 4 bases from V and 2 bases from J, the junction contained 2 bases not matched to a gene. CDR3 amino acids: CASSLAGGPTDTQYF. CDR3 sequence (DNA): TGTGCCAGCAGTTTAGCGGGGGGGCCCACAGATACGCAGTATTTT.

This chain joins TRBV6-5 and TRBJ1-4; D gene ambiguous. Between the trimmed V and J ends, which lost 6 bases and 0 bases, there was a span of 5 bases. This CDR3 contains 13 residues. The V gene's germline CDR1 is MNHEY and CDR2 SVGAGI. In nucleotides, the CDR3 is TGTGCCAGCAGAACGGCAACTAATGAAAAACTGTTTTTT. Protein product: CASRTATNEKLFF.

V usage is TRBV19 and J usage is TRBJ1-3; 9 bases line up with TRBD1. CDR1 LNHDA and CDR2 SQIVND come from the germline V gene (reference sequence). Trimming took 4 bases from V and 3 from J; bases not matched to a gene: 7. This CDR3 comprises 16 residues. The CDR3 nucleotides read TGTGCCAGTAGTAGGATACAGGGGGCATTTGGAAACACCATATATTTT. Encoded protein: CASSRIQGAFGNTIYF.

This rearrangement joins TRBV10-3 to TRBJ1-1, with D unclear. The CDR3 spans 17 residues. The germline V gene encodes CDR1 ENHRY and CDR2 SYGVKD. The ends were cut back, 10 bases at V and 0 bases at J, with 24 bases in the middle. As DNA, the CDR3 is TGTGCCAGCCCCGTGCAGAGGCGAACCCCCTTGAACACTGAAGCTTTCTTT. Its translation is CASPVQRRTPLNTEAFF.

The genes are TRBV2 and TRBJ2-7, with TRBD2 matching 13 bases. The CDR3 spans 15 residues. CDR1 and CDR2 (germline): SNHLY, FYNNEI. Unmatched junction bases numbered 2, after V lost 3 bases and J lost 3 bases. The CDR3: CASSEGTSGVYEQYF. The DNA for the CDR3 is TGTGCCAGCAGTGAGGGGACTAGCGGGGTCTACGAGCAGTACTTC. Full variable domain (missing parts from reference TRBV2 and TRBJ2-7): EPEVTQTPSHQVTQMGQEVILRCVPISNHLYFYWYRQILGQKVEFLVSFYNNEISEKSEIFDDQFSVERPDGSNFTLKIRSTKLEDSAMYFCASSEGTSGVYEQYFGPGTRLTVT.

The gene calls are TRBV4-1 and TRBJ1-1, with TRBD1 matching over 8 bases. V shed 4 bases and J 6 bases; nucleotides not matched to a gene: 10. The CDR3 extends over 15 amino acids. Germline assignment: CDR1 MGHRA and CDR2 YSYEKL. The CDR3 sequence is CASSPSTGVRPEAFF. The CDR3 region has the DNA TGCGCCAGCAGCCCGTCGACAGGGGTAAGGCCTGAAGCTTTCTTT.